This T cell receptor (beta chain) originates from a study of T cell changes during pregnancy in multiple sclerosis. The CDR3 contains 15 residues. CDR1 MNHEY and CDR2 SMNVEV come from the germline V gene (reference sequence). V was shortened by 3 bases and J by 2 bases, with 12 bases between the two germline ends. The protocol was immunoSEQ multiplex PCR, while the TCRdb copy is restricted to in-frame clones and leaves out a portion. There are around 65,000 clones in the sample; nearly 90% occur only once, and less than 2% lies in the top ten. V is TRBV27 and J is TRBJ2-3; perhaps TRBD2 as D (6 bases). The source of this sequence is a female donor with multiple sclerosis, enrolled in a pregnancy study. Specimen: peripheral blood, collected in the first trimester of pregnancy. The CDR3, as DNA: TGTGCCAGCAGTTTCGGGACTCGCTACACAGATACGCAGTATTTT. It is translated as CASSFGTRYTDTQYF.